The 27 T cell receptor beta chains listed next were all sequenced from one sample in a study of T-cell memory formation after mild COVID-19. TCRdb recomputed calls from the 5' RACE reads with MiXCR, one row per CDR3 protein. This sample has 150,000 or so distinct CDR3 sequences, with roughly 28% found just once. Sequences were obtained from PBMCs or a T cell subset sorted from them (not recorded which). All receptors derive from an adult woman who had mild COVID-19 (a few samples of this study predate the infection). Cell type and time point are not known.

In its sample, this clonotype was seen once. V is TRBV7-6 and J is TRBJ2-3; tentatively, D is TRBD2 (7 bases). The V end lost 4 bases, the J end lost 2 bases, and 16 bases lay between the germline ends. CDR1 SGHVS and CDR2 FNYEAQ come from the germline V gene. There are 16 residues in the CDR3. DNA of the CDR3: TGTGCCAGCAGCTGGAAGGGGGGGCTCTCCACAGATACGCAGTATTTT. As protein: CASSWKGGLSTDTQYF.

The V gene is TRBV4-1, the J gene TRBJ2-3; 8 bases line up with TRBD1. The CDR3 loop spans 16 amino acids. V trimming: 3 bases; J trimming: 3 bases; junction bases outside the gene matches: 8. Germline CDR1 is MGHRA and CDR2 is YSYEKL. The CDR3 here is CASSHFDRGSTDTQYF. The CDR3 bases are TGCGCCAGCAGCCATTTTGACAGGGGAAGTACAGATACGCAGTATTTT.

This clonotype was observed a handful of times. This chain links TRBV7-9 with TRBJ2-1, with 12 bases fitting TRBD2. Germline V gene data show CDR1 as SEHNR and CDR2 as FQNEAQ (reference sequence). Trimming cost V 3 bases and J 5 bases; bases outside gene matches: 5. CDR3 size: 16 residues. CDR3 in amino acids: CASSFGTSGFHNEQFF. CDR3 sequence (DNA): TGTGCCAGCAGCTTTGGGACTAGCGGGTTCCACAATGAGCAGTTCTTC.

CDR3 nucleotides: TGCAGTGCTAGAGAAGGGTTTCCGGGACAGGGCTATGGCTACACCTTC. Its protein is CSAREGFPGQGYGYTF. The genes are TRBV20-1 and TRBJ1-2, with 9 positions matching TRBD1. Trimming cost V 0 bases and J 4 bases; bases outside gene matches: 9. CDR3 length: 16 residues. CDR1 is DFQATT and CDR2 is SNEGSKA in the germline V gene (reference sequence).

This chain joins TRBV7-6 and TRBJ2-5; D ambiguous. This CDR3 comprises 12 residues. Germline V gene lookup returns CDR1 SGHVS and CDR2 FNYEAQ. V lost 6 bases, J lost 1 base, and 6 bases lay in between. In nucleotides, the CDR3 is TGTGCCAGCAGGGGTAGCCAAGAGACCCAGTACTTC. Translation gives CASRGSQETQYF. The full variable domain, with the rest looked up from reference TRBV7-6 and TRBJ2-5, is GAGVSQSPRYKVTKRGQDVALRCDPISGHVSLYWYRQALGQGPEFLTYFNYEAQQDKSGLPNDRFSAERPEGSISTLTIQRTEQRDSAMYRCASRGSQETQYFGPGTRLLVL.

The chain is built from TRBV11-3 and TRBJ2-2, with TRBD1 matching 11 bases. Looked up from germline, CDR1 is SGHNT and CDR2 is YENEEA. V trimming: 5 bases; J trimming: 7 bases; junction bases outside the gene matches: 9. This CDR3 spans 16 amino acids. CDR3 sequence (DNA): TGTGCCAGCAGCCGCCAGGACAGGGGGCGAGACGGGGAGCTGTTTTTT. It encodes CASSRQDRGRDGELFF.

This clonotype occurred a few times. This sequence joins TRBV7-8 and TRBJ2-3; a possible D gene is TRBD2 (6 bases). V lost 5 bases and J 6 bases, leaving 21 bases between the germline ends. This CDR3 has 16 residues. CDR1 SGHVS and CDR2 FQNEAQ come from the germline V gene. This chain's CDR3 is CASSPRPWEDGDTQYF. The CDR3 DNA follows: TGTGCCAGCAGCCCACGCCCATGGGAGGACGGGGATACGCAGTATTTT.

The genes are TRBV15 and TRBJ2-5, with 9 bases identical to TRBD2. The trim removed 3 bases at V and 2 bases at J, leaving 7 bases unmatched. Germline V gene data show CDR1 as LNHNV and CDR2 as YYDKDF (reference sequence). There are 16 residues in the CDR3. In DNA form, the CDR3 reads TGTGCCACCAGCAGGACCAAAGCGGGGGGTCAAGAGACCCAGTACTTC. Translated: CATSRTKAGGQETQYF.

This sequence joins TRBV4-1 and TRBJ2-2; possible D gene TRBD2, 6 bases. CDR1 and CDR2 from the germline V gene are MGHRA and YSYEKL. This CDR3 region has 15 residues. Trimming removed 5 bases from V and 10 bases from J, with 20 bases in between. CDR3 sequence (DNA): TGCGCCAGCAGCAAGCGAGGCGGGATCCAGGAGGAGCTGTTTTTT. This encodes CASSKRGGIQEELFF.

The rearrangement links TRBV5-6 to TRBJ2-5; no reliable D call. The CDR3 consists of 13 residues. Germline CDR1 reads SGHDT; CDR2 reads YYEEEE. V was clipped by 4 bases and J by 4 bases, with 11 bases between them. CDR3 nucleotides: TGTGCCAGCAGCGCCGACGTTGGAGAGACCCAGTACTTC. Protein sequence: CASSADVGETQYF.

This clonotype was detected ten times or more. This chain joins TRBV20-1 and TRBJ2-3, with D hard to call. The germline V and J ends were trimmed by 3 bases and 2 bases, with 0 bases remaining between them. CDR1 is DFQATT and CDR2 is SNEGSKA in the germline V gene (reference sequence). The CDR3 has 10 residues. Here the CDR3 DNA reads TGCAGTGCTAGCACAGATACGCAGTATTTT. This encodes CSASTDTQYF.

This CDR3 reads CASSFTSGRAHGQYF. CDR3 bases: TGTGCCAGCAGCTTTACTAGCGGGAGGGCCCACGGGCAGTACTTC. The genes are TRBV11-3 and TRBJ2-7; 13 bases fit TRBD2. This CDR3 has 15 residues. Germline V gene lookup returns CDR1 SGHNT and CDR2 YENEEA. V lost 3 bases to trimming and J lost 9 bases; unmatched junction nucleotides: 8. The complete variable domain, with remaining parts taken from reference TRBV11-3 and TRBJ2-7, reads EAGVVQSPRYKIIEKKQPVAFWCNPISGHNTLYWYLQNLGQGPELLIRYENEEAVDDSQLPKDRFSAERLKGVDSTLKIQPAELGDSAVYLCASSFTSGRAHGQYFGPGTRLTVT.

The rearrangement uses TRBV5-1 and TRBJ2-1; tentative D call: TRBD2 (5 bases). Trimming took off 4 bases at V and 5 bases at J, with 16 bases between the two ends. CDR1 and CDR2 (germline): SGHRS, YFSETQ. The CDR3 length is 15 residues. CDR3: CASSTGVPGNNEQFF. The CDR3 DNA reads TGCGCCAGCAGCACCGGAGTCCCGGGGAACAATGAGCAGTTCTTC. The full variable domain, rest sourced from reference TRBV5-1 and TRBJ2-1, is KAGVTQTPRYLIKTRGQQVTLSCSPISGHRSVSWYQQTPGQGLQFLFEYFSETQRNKGNFPGRFSGRQFSNSRSEMNVSTLELGDSALYLCASSTGVPGNNEQFFGPGTRLTVL.

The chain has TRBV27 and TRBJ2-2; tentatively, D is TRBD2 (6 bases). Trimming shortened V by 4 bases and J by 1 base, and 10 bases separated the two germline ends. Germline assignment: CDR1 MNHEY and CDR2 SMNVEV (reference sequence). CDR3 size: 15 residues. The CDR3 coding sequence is TGTGCCAGCAGTTCCGGACTACTGAACACCGGGGAGCTGTTTTTT. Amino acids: CASSSGLLNTGELFF.

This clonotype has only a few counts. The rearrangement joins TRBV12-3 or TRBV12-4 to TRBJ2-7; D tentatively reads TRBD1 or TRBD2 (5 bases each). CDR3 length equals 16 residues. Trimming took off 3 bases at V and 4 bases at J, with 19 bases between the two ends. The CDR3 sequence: CASSFNIEGSGYEQYF. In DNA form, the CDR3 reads TGTGCCAGCAGTTTCAATATCGAGGGGAGTGGATACGAGCAGTACTTC.

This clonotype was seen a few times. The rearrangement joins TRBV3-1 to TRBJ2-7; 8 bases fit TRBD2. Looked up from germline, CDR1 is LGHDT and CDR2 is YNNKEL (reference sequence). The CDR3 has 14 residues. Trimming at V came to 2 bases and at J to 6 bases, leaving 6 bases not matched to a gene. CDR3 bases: TGTGCCAGCAGCCAACCGGGACTAGTTAGCGAGCAGTACTTC. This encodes CASSQPGLVSEQYF.

Here the CDR3 reads CASSQWGASAQETQYF. The CDR3 DNA reads TGTGCCAGCAGTCAATGGGGAGCGAGCGCCCAAGAGACCCAGTACTTC. The chain is built from TRBV25-1 and TRBJ2-5, with a possible D match to TRBD2 (5 bases). The CDR3 covers 16 residues. V dropped 5 bases and J dropped 1 base, with 17 bases sitting between them. CDR1 MGHDK and CDR2 SYGVNS come from the germline V gene.

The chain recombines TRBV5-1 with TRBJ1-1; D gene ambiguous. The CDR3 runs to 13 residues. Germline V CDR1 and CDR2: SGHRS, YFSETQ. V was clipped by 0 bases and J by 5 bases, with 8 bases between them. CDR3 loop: CASSLVAGTEAFF. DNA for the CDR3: TGCGCCAGCAGCTTGGTGGCGGGGACTGAAGCTTTCTTT.

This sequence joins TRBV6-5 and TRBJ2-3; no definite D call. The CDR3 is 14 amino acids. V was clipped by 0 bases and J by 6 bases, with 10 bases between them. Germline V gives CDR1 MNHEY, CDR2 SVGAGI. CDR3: CASSYSLGADTQYF. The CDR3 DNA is TGTGCCAGCAGTTACTCGCTAGGCGCGGATACGCAGTATTTT.

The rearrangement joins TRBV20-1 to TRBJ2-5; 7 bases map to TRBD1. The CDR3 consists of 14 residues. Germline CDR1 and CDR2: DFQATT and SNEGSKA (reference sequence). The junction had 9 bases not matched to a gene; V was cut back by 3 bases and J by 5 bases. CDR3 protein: CSASTDRVGETQYF. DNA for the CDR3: TGCAGTGCTAGTACAGACAGGGTTGGGGAGACCCAGTACTTC.

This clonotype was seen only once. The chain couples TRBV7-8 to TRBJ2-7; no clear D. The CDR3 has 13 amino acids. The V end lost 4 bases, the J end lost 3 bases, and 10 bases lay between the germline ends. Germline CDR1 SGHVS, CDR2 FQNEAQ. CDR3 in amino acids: CASSSDGHYEQYF. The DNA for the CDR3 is TGTGCCAGCAGCTCCGACGGCCACTACGAGCAGTACTTC. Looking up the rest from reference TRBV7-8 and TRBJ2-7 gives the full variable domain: GAGVSQSPRYKVAKRGQDVALRCDPISGHVSLFWYQQALGQGPEFLTYFQNEAQLDKSGLPSDRFFAERPEGSVSTLKIQRTQQEDSAVYLCASSSDGHYEQYFGPGTRLTVT.

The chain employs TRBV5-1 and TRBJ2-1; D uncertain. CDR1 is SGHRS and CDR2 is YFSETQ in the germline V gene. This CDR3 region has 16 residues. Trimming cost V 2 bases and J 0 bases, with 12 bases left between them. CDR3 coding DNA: TGCGCCAGCAGCTTATTAGACCCAAGCTCCTACAATGAGCAGTTCTTC. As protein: CASSLLDPSSYNEQFF.

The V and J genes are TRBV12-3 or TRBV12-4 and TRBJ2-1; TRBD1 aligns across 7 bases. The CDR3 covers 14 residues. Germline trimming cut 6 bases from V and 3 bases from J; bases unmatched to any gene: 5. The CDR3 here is CASSPGQNYNEQFF. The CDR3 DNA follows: TGTGCCAGCAGCCCGGGACAGAACTACAATGAGCAGTTCTTC.

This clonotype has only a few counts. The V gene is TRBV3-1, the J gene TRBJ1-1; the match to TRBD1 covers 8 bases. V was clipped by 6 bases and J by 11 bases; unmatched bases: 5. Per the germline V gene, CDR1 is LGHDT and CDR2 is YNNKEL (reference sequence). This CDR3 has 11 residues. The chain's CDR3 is CASSQGARAFF. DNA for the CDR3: TGTGCCAGCAGTCAGGGGGCCCGGGCTTTCTTT. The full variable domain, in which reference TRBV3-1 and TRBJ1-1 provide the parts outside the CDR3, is DTAVSQTPKYLVTQMGNDKSIKCEQNLGHDTMYWYKQDSKKFLKIMFSYNNKELIINETVPNRFSPKSPDKAHLNLHINSLELGDSAVYFCASSQGARAFFGQGTRLTVV.

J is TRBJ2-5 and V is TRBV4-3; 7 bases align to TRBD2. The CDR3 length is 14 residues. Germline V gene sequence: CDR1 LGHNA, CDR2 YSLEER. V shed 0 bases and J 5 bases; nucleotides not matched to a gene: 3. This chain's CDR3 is CASSQDWGGETQYF. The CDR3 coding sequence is TGCGCCAGCAGCCAAGATTGGGGAGGGGAGACCCAGTACTTC.

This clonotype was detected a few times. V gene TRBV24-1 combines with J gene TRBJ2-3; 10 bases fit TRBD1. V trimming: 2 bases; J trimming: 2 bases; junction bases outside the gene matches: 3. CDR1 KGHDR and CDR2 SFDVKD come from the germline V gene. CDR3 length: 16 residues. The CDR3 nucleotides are TGTGCCACCAGTGATTGGGGACAGGGGCACACAGATACGCAGTATTTT. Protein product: CATSDWGQGHTDTQYF.

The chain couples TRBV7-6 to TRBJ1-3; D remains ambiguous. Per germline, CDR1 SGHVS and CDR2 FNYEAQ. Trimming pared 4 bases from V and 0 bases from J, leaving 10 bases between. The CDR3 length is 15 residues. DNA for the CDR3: TGTGCCAGCAGCTCAATTCCGAGCTCTGGAAACACCATATATTTT. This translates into CASSSIPSSGNTIYF.